This T cell receptor (beta chain) originates from a study of blood T cell repertoires in COVID-19. Study-wide background: From the United States, Italy and Spain came samples of acute and convalescent COVID-19. T cells, B-cell-depleted T cells, or PBMCs supplied cDNA or gDNA.

This clone has just a few counts. In the authors' workflow: The assay estimated nucleated cells by amplifying reference gene primers. The protocol was immunoSEQ multiplex PCR, while the TCRdb copy is restricted to in-frame clones and leaves out a portion. The V and J calls and clone size were taken over from that table, and D and trimming were inferred from the DNA. The sample has around 70,000 clones, around three quarters seen once; the top ten hold about 30%. The CDR3 spans 15 residues. Germline CDR1 is MNHEY and CDR2 is SVGAGI. V lost 5 bases and J lost 7; bases outside the gene matches: 10. This chain connects TRBV6-5 to TRBJ2-5; 10 positions match TRBD2. Specimen: peripheral blood. This TCR was recovered from a man aged 60 to 75 with active or convalescent COVID-19. The CDR3 sequence is CASSPLAGEAGTQYF. The CDR3 DNA reads TGTGCCAGCAGTCCCCTAGCGGGGGAGGCCGGGACCCAGTACTTC.